Below are 18 T cell receptor beta chains sequenced from a single sample in a study of response to subunit inactivated influenza vaccine. One entry per CDR3 protein, called by TCRdb with MiXCR from the RT-PCR reads. The sample contains over 450,000 distinct CDR3 sequences, roughly 13% of which appear only once. Sequencing was performed on PBMCs from blood, taken 45 days after vaccination. The receptors originated from a man aged 50-60 years who received an inactivated influenza vaccine.

This clonotype was counted only a few times. This rearrangement joins TRBV20-1 to TRBJ2-1; 7 nucleotides agree with TRBD2. Trimming cost V 6 bases and J 7 bases; bases outside gene matches: 15. Germline CDR1 is DFQATT and CDR2 is SNEGSKA (reference sequence). There are 15 residues in the CDR3. DNA for the CDR3: TGCAGTGCCACCCAAGCTGGGAGGGCCGGGAATGAGCAGTTCTTC. Translated: CSATQAGRAGNEQFF.

This clonotype has at least ten counts. This chain joins TRBV5-1 and TRBJ2-3; no definite D call. Trimming removed 2 bases from V and 4 bases from J, with 8 bases in between. The CDR3 has 13 amino acids. Germline CDR1 reads SGHRS; CDR2 reads YFSETQ. In nucleotides, the CDR3 is TGCGCCAGCAGCTTACGGGCGCCAGATACGCAGTATTTT. It translates to CASSLRAPDTQYF.

CDR3: CSARQGHRDTQYF. DNA for the CDR3: TGCAGTGCTAGACAGGGGCATAGAGATACGCAGTATTTT. The rearrangement uses TRBV20-1 and TRBJ2-3; the D gene is possibly TRBD1 (6 bases). The germline V gene encodes CDR1 DFQATT and CDR2 SNEGSKA (reference sequence). The CDR3 has 13 residues. The ends were cut back, 2 bases at V and 5 bases at J, with 11 bases in the middle.

The V call is TRBV28, the J call TRBJ2-5; TRBD2 matches 8 bases. The germline V gene encodes CDR1 MDHEN and CDR2 SYDVKM. V trimming: 6 bases; J trimming: 4 bases; junction bases outside the gene matches: 7. This CDR3 contains 14 residues. The CDR3 is CASSKAGVVETQYF. Here the CDR3 DNA reads TGTGCCAGCAGCAAAGCGGGAGTAGTAGAGACCCAGTACTTC.

V is TRBV29-1 and J is TRBJ2-7, with a tentative D call TRBD1 (5 bases). Germline CDR1 is SQVTM and CDR2 is ANQGSEA. There are 13 residues in the CDR3. Trimming left V 6 bases short and J 5 bases short, with 17 bases between. In DNA, the CDR3 is TGCAGCGTGGTTCCGACAGAGTTCAACGAGCAGTACTTC. This gives the protein CSVVPTEFNEQYF.

This clonotype was picked up a small number of times. A read error is possible here, since a much larger clone lies one base away. This chain uses TRBV5-6 with TRBJ2-7; a possible D gene is TRBD1 (6 bases). V was cut by 4 bases and J by 2 bases, with 10 bases left in between. The CDR3 contains 13 residues. CDR1 and CDR2 from the germline V gene are SGHDT and YYEEEE. CDR3 in DNA: TGTGCCAGCAGCATCGGACAGACCTACGAGCAGTACTTC. It codes for CASSIGQTYEQYF.

J is TRBJ2-1 and V is TRBV18; 9 bases are a match to TRBD1. CDR1 KGHSH and CDR2 LQKENI come from the germline V gene. J lost 0 bases, V lost 8 bases, and 20 bases had no gene match. The CDR3 covers 20 residues. The CDR3 DNA is TGTGCCAGCCCCAAAACTCCGGGACAGGGTTTCTCGGTCTCCTACAATGAGCAGTTCTTC. It translates to CASPKTPGQGFSVSYNEQFF. The full variable domain, with the rest looked up from reference TRBV18 and TRBJ2-1, is NAGVMQNPRHLVRRRGQEARLRCSPMKGHSHVYWYRQLPEEGLKFMVYLQKENIIDESGMPKERFSAEFPKEGPSILRIQQVVRGDSAAYFCASPKTPGQGFSVSYNEQFFGPGTRLTVL.

This clonotype has only a few counts. The chain has TRBV6-5 and TRBJ1-2; TRBD1 might be the D (6 bases). CDR1 is MNHEY, CDR2 SVGAGI, per germline. The CDR3 extends over 15 amino acids. Trimming pared 0 bases from V and 0 bases from J, leaving 8 bases between. CDR3 DNA sequence: TGTGCCAGCAGTTACTCCGGGACACCTAACTATGGCTACACCTTC. It yields the protein CASSYSGTPNYGYTF.

Of note for this clonotype: A much larger clonotype is one base distant, so this may be a read error. The chain recombines TRBV12-3 or TRBV12-4 with TRBJ2-7; a possible D gene is TRBD2 (6 bases). The CDR3 consists of 15 residues. V dropped 6 bases and J dropped 4 bases, with 19 bases sitting between them. This CDR3 is CASSPPDAGKYEQYF. The CDR3 nucleotides are TGTGCCAGCAGCCCACCGGACGCGGGGAAGTACGAGCAGTACTTC.

This clonotype was seen only a few times. This rearrangement joins TRBV20-1 to TRBJ2-3; D unclear. The V and J ends lost 3 bases and 2 bases respectively, with 6 bases between them. Germline V gene sequence: CDR1 DFQATT, CDR2 SNEGSKA (reference sequence). CDR3 length: 12 residues. For the CDR3, the DNA is TGCAGTGCTAGTATCTCCACAGATACGCAGTATTTT. This encodes CSASISTDTQYF.

This clonotype occurred many times. J is TRBJ2-1 and V is TRBV3-1; perhaps TRBD2 as D (6 bases). The germline gives CDR1 LGHDT, CDR2 YNNKEL (reference sequence). This CDR3 is built from 13 residues. Trimming took off 2 bases at V and 7 bases at J, with 9 bases between the two ends. In nucleotides, the CDR3 is TGTGCCAGCAGCCAACGACTAGATAATGAGCAGTTCTTC. Translating gives CASSQRLDNEQFF.

CDR3 DNA: TGCAGTGCTGGACAAGGAGATTCGAACACCGGGGAGCTGTTTTTT. The encoded protein is CSAGQGDSNTGELFF. V usage is TRBV20-1 and J usage is TRBJ2-2, with D maybe TRBD1 (5 bases). V was pared by 5 bases and J by 0 bases, with 13 bases between. The CDR3 has 15 residues. CDR1 is DFQATT and CDR2 is SNEGSKA in the germline V gene (reference sequence).

This clonotype has more than one count but fewer than ten. The CDR3 here is CASSPPGTSGFSTYNEQFF. The DNA for the CDR3 is TGTGCCAGCAGCCCTCCCGGGACTAGCGGGTTCTCTACCTACAATGAGCAGTTCTTC. The rearrangement uses TRBV4-2 and TRBJ2-1; 12 bases agree with TRBD2. Germline V CDR1 and CDR2: LGHNA, YNFKEQ. This CDR3 region has 19 residues. V lost 4 bases, J lost 2 bases, and 12 bases stayed unmatched.

This clonotype was found a few times. V is TRBV5-5 and J is TRBJ1-4; 7 bases align to TRBD1. Germline V lookup: CDR1 SGHKS, CDR2 YYEKEE (reference sequence). This CDR3 spans 14 amino acids. V dropped 3 bases and J dropped 6; count of bases not matched to a gene: 5. The CDR3 DNA reads TGTGCCAGCAGCTCAGAGGGGGCGGATGAAAAACTGTTTTTT. Translated, it gives CASSSEGADEKLFF.

The gene calls are TRBV30 and TRBJ2-7; D not resolved. Trimming stripped 2 bases from V and 3 bases from J, with 8 bases between. The CDR3 covers 12 residues. Germline V CDR1 and CDR2: GTSNPN, SVGIG (reference sequence). This chain's CDR3 is CAWSISLYEQYF. The CDR3 coding sequence is TGTGCCTGGAGTATTTCCCTCTACGAGCAGTACTTC. The complete variable domain, with remaining parts taken from reference TRBV30 and TRBJ2-7, reads SQTIHQWPATLVQPVGSPLSLECTVEGTSNPNLYWYRQAAGRGLQLLFYSVGIGQISSEVPQNLSASRPQDRQFILSSKKLLLSDSGFYLCAWSISLYEQYFGPGTRLTVT.

The sample holds many counts of this clonotype. The CDR3 DNA is TGTGCCAGCAGCTGGACAGAACAAGAGACCCAGTACTTC. As protein: CASSWTEQETQYF. The chain has TRBV7-2 and TRBJ2-5; tentatively, D is TRBD1 (6 bases). Trimming cost V 4 bases and J 2 bases, with 8 bases left between them. The CDR3 is 13 amino acids. Germline V gene data show CDR1 as SGHTA and CDR2 as FQGNSA.

Comment on this clonotype: One end of the junction does not line up with germline, which may come from a read error. The genes are TRBV7-2 and TRBJ2-4; 10 nucleotides agree with TRBD1. Germline CDR1 SGHTA, CDR2 FQGNSA. The CDR3 runs to 12 residues. CDR3 sequence: CASSLGTGGLDF. Here the CDR3 DNA reads TGTGCCAGCAGCTTAGGGACAGGGGGGCTGGACTTC.

The chain couples TRBV27 to TRBJ1-1; D unresolved. The V end was cut by 2 bases, the J end by 1 base, with 11 bases between. Germline-derived CDR1 and CDR2 are MNHEY and SMNVEV (reference sequence). CDR3 length: 15 amino acids. CDR3 in amino acids: CASSLGVGKNTEAFF. CDR3 bases: TGTGCCAGCAGTTTAGGGGTAGGGAAGAACACTGAAGCTTTCTTT.